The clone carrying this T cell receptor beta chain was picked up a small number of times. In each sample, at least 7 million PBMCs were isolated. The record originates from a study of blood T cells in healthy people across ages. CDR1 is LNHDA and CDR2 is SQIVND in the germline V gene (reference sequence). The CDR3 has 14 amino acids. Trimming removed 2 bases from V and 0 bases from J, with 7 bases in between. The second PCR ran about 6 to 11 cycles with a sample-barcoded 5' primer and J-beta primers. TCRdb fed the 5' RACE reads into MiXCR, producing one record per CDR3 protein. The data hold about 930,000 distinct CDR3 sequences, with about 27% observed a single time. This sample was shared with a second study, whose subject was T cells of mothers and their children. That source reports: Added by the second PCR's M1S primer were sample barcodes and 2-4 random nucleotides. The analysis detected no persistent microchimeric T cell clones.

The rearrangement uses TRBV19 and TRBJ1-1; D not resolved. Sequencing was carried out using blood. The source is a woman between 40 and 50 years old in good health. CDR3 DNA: TGTGCCAGTAGTATAAAGGGCTTGAACACTGAAGCTTTCTTT. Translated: CASSIKGLNTEAFF. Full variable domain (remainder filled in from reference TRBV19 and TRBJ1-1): DGGITQSPKYLFRKEGQNVTLSCEQNLNHDAMYWYRQDPGQGLRLIYYSQIVNDFQKGDIAEGYSVSREKKESFPLTVTSAQKNPTAFYLCASSIKGLNTEAFFGQGTRLTVV.